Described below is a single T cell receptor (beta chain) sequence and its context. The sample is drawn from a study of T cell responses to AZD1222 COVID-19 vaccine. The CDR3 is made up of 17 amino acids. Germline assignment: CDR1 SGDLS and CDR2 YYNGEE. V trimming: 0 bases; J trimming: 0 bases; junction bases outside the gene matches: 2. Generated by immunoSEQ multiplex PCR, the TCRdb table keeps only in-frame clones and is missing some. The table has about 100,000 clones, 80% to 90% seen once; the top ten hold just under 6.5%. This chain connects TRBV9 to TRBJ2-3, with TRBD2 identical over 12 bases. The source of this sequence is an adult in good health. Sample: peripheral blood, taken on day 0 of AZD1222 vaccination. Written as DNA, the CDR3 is TGTGCCAGCAGCGTAGGGCTAGCGGGAGGGAGCACAGATACGCAGTATTTT. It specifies CASSVGLAGGSTDTQYF. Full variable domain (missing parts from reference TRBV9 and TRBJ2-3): DSGVTQTPKHLITATGQRVTLRCSPRSGDLSVYWYQQSLDQGLQFLIQYYNGEERAKGNILERFSAQQFPDLHSELNLSSLELGDSALYFCASSVGLAGGSTDTQYFGPGTRLTVL.